This section outlines one T cell receptor beta chain sequence together with its context. Antigen specificity is unknown. TCRdb recomputed calls from the 5' RACE reads with MiXCR, one row per CDR3 protein. The sample shows fewer than 350,000 distinct CDR3 sequences, about 20% of them seen only once. From germline, CDR1 is SGHTA and CDR2 FQGTGA. The CDR3 totals 19 residues. V shed 2 bases and J shed 4 bases, with 23 bases lying between them. This specimen belongs to a study of T-cell memory formation after mild COVID-19. Study-level information: TCR clusters were mostly confined to one donor each. Findings and caveats of the study: Of the contracting clones, CD4+ ones lay mainly in CM and EM, and CD8+ ones in EMRA. Clones that shrank (day 15 to 85) were balanced CD4/CD8, whereas later expanders leaned CD4+. The appearance of some responding clones in pre-infection memory suggested that cross-reactive memory joined.

V usage is TRBV7-3 and J usage is TRBJ2-2; maybe TRBD1 (5 bases). The sequenced sample consisted of PBMCs or a T cell subset sorted from them (not recorded which). The clonotype originates from a man between 18 and 29 years old who had mild COVID-19 (a few samples of this study predate the infection). Cell type and time point are not known. This chain's CDR3 is CASSLDSLLRGDGTGELFF. The CDR3 DNA reads TGTGCCAGCAGCTTAGACAGTCTGTTAAGGGGTGACGGCACCGGGGAGCTGTTTTTT.